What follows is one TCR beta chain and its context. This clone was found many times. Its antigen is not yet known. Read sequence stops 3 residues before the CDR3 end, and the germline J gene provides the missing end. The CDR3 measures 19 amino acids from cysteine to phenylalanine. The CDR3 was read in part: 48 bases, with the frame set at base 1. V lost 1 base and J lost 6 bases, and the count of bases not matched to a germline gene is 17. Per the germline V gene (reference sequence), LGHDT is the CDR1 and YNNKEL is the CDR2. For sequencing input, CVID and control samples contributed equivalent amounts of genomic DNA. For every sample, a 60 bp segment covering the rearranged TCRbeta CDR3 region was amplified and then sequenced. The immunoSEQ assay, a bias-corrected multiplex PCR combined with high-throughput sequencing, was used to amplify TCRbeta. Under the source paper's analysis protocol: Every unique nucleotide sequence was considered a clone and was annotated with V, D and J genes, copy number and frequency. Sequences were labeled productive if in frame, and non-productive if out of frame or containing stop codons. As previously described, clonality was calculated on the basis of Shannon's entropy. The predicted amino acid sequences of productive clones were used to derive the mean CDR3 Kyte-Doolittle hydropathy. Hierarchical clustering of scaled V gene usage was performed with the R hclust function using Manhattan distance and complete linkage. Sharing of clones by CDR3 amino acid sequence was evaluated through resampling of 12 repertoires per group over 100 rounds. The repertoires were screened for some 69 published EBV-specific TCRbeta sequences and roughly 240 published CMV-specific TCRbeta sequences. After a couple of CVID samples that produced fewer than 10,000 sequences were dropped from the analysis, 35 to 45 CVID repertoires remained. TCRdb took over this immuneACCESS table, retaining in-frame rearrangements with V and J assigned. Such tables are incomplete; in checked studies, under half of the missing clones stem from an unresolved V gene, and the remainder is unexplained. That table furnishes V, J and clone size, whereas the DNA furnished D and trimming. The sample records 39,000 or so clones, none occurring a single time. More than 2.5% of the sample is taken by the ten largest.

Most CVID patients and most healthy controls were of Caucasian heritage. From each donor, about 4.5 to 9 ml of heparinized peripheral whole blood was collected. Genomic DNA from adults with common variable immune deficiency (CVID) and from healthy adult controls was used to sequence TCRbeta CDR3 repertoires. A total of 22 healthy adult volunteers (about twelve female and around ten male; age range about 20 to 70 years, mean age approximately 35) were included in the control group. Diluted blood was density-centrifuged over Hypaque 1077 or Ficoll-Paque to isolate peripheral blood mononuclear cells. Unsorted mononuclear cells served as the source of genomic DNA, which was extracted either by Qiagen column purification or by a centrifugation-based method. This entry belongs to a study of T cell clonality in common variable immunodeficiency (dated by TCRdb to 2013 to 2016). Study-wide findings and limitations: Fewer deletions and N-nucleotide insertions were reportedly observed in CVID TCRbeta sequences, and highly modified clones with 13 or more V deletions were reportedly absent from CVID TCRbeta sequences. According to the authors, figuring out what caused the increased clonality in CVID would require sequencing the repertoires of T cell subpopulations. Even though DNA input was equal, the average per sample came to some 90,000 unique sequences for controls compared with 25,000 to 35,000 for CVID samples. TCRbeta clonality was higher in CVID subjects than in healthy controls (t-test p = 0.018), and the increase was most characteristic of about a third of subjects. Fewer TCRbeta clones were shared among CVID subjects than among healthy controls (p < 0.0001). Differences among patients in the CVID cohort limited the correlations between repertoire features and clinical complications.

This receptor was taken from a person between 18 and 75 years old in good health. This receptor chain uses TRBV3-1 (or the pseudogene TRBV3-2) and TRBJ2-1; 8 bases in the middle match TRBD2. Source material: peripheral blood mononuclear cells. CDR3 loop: CASSQVPGGPAGAANEQFF. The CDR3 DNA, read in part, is TGTGCCAGCAGCCAAGTCCCCGGCGGCCCAGCGGGAGCCGCCAATGAG.